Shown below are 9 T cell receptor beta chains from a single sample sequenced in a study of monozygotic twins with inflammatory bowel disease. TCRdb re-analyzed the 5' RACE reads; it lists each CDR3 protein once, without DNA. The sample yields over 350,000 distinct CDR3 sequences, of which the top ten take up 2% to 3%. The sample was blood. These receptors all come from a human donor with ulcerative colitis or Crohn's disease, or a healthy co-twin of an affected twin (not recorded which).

The CDR3 reads CASSLSGDISNQPQHF. The chain joins TRBV5-5 to TRBJ1-5; lacking DNA, the TRBD1 call made by TCRdb goes unchecked. Germline V gives CDR1 SGHKS, CDR2 YYEKEE (reference sequence). The CDR3 extends over 16 amino acids.

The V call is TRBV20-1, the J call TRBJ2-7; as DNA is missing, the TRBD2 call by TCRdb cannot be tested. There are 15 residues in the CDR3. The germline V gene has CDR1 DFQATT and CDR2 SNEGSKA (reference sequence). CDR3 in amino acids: CSASSSGGLSYEQYF.

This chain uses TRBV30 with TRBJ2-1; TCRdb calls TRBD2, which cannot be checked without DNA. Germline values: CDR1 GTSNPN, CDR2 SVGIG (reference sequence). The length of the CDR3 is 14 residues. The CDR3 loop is CAWTLAGGIDEQFF.

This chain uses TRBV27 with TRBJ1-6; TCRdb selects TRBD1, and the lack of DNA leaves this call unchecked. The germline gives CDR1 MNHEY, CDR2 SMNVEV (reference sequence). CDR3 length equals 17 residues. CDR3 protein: CASSLSPRTGLDSPLHF.

CDR3 region: CSATRAGPYEQYF. The chain employs TRBV20-1 and TRBJ2-7. There are 13 residues in the CDR3. From germline, CDR1 is DFQATT and CDR2 SNEGSKA (reference sequence).

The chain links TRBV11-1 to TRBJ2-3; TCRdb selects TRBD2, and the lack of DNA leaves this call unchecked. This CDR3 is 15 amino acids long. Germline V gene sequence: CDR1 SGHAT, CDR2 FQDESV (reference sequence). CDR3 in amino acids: CASSLVRGLADTQYF.

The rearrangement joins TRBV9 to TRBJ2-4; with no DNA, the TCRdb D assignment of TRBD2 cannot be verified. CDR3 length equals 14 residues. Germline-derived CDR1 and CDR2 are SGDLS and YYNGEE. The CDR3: CASSVGEGKNIQYF.

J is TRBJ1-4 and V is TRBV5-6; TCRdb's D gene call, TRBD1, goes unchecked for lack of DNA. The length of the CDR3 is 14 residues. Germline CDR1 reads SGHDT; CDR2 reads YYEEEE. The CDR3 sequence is CASSGPTEGEKLFF.

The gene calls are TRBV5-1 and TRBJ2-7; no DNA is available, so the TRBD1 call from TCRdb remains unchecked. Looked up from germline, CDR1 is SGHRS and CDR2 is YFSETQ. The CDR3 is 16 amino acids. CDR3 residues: CASSIAPGQGFYEQYF.